The rows below give T cell receptor beta chains drawn from one sample of a study of blood T cells in healthy people across ages. TCRdb reprocessed the 5' RACE reads via MiXCR and lists one record per CDR3 protein. The sample yields approximately 780,000 distinct CDR3 sequences, roughly 26% seen once. The same sample was also studied in work on T cells of mothers and their children.

Sequencing was carried out using blood. These receptors were collected from a boy between 5 and 17 years old in good health. The CDR3 runs from the conserved cysteine through the conserved F or W. Some rows mark clone size as missing; the rest say once, few, many or name a class of expanded clone.

TRBV12-5	few	-	CASGLGKALSPNEQFF
TRBV7-9	-	TRBJ1-4	CASSFGLRVPNEKLFF
TRBV29-1	few	TRBJ2-7	CSVGGRVLYEQCF
TRBV6-5	once	TRBJ2-7	CASNNRGSYEQYF
TRBV7-9	-	TRBJ2-1	CASSGGGYEQFF
TRBV7-6	-	TRBJ2-6	CASSFGSLSGANVLTF
TRBV28	-	TRBJ2-3	CASHQGTDTQYF
TRBV12-3/TRBV12-4	many	TRBJ2-3	CASSFLAGSDTQYF
TRBV7-2	-	TRBJ1-2	CASRPQGSYGYTF
TRBV13	few	TRBJ2-7	CASSLGPRSAPPYEQYF
TRBV29-1	-	-	CSVETGVRQTQYF
TRBV6-5	few	TRBJ1-4	CASSYSNRGQEKLFF
TRBV28	-	TRBJ2-4	CASSAGHVKNIQYF
TRBV20-1	-	TRBJ1-2	CSALPGQGPGYTF
TRBV5-1	-	TRBJ2-1	CASSPDSGGYNEQFF
TRBV12-3/TRBV12-4	few	TRBJ2-5	CASLRGETQYF
TRBV15	-	TRBJ1-6	CATSRGPGTDNSPLHF
TRBV7-9	few	TRBJ2-4	CASSLAPLLAGSEDIQYF
TRBV5-1	few	TRBJ2-3	CASSLSRATDTQYF
TRBV12-3/TRBV12-4	-	TRBJ2-7	CASSPDRERYEQYF
TRBV29-1	-	TRBJ1-1	CTTKTGNTEAFF
TRBV3-1	-	TRBJ2-2	CASSTRGLSTGELFF
TRBV4-1	-	TRBJ2-5	CASSPAVSETQYF
TRBV20-1	-	-	CSARDRNVLAGLRYEQYF
TRBV5-4	few	TRBJ2-2	CASSLSAGYPGELFF
TRBV9	many	TRBJ1-2	CASSEGGDYGYTF
TRBV7-9	few	TRBJ2-3	CAPRPRGQADTQYF
TRBV7-9	few	TRBJ1-2	CASSVGSGQGNYGYTF
TRBV19	-	TRBJ2-7	CASSTTGTSYEQYF